These T cell receptor beta chains were read from a single sample in a study of early T cells in non-severe SARS-CoV-2 infection. MiXCR was run by TCRdb on the 5' RACE reads, yielding one entry per CDR3 protein. Found here are about 49,000 distinct CDR3 sequences, about 4% of them singletons; the top ten hold approximately 5.9%. Specimen: whole blood. The receptor set was obtained from an adult who was a healthcare worker with PCR-confirmed SARS-CoV-2 infection or an uninfected control (not recorded which). CDR3s include the opening cysteine and the closing phenylalanine or tryptophan. D genes are given only for firm matches. A clone size is listed for some rows: how often the clone was seen (once, few, many), or a class if it is expanded.

TRBV7-2	NA	many	TRBJ2-2	TGTGCCAGCAGCTTAGACCGGAACACCGGGGAGCTGTTTTTT	CASSLDRNTGELFF
TRBV27	TRBD1	few	TRBJ2-5	TGTGCCAGCAGTTTATTTCGGGGACAGGGGACGGAGACCCAGTACTTC	CASSLFRGQGTETQYF
TRBV6-6	NA	few	TRBJ1-2	TGTGCCAGCAGCGTCGACAGGATCTATGGCTACACCTTC	CASSVDRIYGYTF
TRBV7-3	NA	NA	TRBJ2-7	TGTGCCAGCAGCTTAACAGGCGACAAGCAGTACTTC	CASSLTGDKQYF
TRBV29-1	NA	many	TRBJ2-6	TGCAGCGTTGGTTCCAGGGCCGGGGCCAACGTCCTGACTTTC	CSVGSRAGANVLTF
TRBV18	NA	many	TRBJ2-5	TGTGCCAGCTCACCTTTAGGAGGGGGACAAGAGACCCAGTACTTC	CASSPLGGGQETQYF
TRBV20-1	TRBD2	medium-sized	TRBJ2-3	TGCAGTCTCAGGGAGGGTCAAGTCCCAGATACGCAGTATTTT	CSLREGQVPDTQYF
TRBV6-2/TRBV6-3	NA	many	TRBJ2-7	TGTGCCAGCAGCGGTCGTCGGGGGCTGGCCTACGAGCAGTACTTC	CASSGRRGLAYEQYF
TRBV20-1	NA	many	TRBJ1-1	TGCAGTGCTAGGGGGGCTGTCTTT	CSARGAVF
TRBV11-2	NA	NA	TRBJ2-3	TGTGCCAGCAGGGTGACTATGACAGATACGCAGTATTTT	CASRVTMTDTQYF
TRBV5-1	NA	many	TRBJ1-6	TGCGCCAGCACCACAGGGTTCGGGAATTCACCCCTCCACTTT	CASTTGFGNSPLHF
TRBV18	NA	many	TRBJ1-3	TGTGCCAGCTCACCACCGATCAGCTCTGGAAACACCATATATTTT	CASSPPISSGNTIYF
TRBV10-3	NA	many	TRBJ1-3	TGTGCCATCAGCGGCCAAGACGGTGGAAACACCATATATTTT	CAISGQDGGNTIYF
TRBV2	TRBD1	many	TRBJ1-2	TGTGCCAGCAGTGGACAGGGGGACGGCTACACCTTC	CASSGQGDGYTF
TRBV5-1	NA	many	TRBJ1-2	TGCGCCAGCAGCTTGGATTCGGACTCCTATGGCTACACCTTC	CASSLDSDSYGYTF
TRBV25-1	NA	many	TRBJ2-2	TGTGCCAGCAGTGAGGCTAGGGAAGGGACCGGGGAGCTGTTTTTT	CASSEAREGTGELFF
TRBV4-3	NA	many	TRBJ2-7	TGCGCCAGCAGCCTGGGCCGAGGAGCCTACGAGCAGTACTTC	CASSLGRGAYEQYF
TRBV25-1	TRBD2	many	TRBJ2-1	TGTGCCAGCAGTGAGCCCGGACTAGCGGGGCTTGATGAGCAGTTCTTC	CASSEPGLAGLDEQFF
TRBV21-1	NA	many	TRBJ2-7	TGTGCCAGCAGTGTAACCGGACAGAGCTCCTACGAGCAGTACTTC	CASSVTGQSSYEQYF
TRBV30	NA	many	TRBJ1-5	TGTGCCTGGAGTGTATTATATAGCAATCAGCCCCAGCATTTT	CAWSVLYSNQPQHF
TRBV29-1	TRBD1	many	TRBJ1-2	TGCAGCGTAGGGACAGGGTATGGCTACACCTTC	CSVGTGYGYTF
TRBV5-5	NA	many	TRBJ2-2	TGTGCCAGCAGTTGGGTGGATTACACCGGGGAGCTGTTTTTT	CASSWVDYTGELFF
TRBV4-1	TRBD2	few	TRBJ2-1	TGCGCCAGCAGCCAAGTTTCACTAGCGGACAATGAGCAGTTCTTC	CASSQVSLADNEQFF
TRBV20-1	NA	many	TRBJ2-1	TGCAGTGCTGTATTAGACAGAGCCGGGCAGTTCTTC	CSAVLDRAGQFF
TRBV19	NA	many	TRBJ1-5	TGTGCCAGTAGTATTTATGTTTCAGGGGAGGGCCAGCCCCAGCATTTT	CASSIYVSGEGQPQHF
TRBV6-4	NA	few	TRBJ2-2	TGTGCCAGCAGTGACACCTCGAACACCGGGGAGCTGTTTTTT	CASSDTSNTGELFF
TRBV7-8	NA	many	TRBJ1-6	TGTGCCAGCAGCACCCGGGCCTTGTCTTATGATTCACCCCTCCACTTT	CASSTRALSYDSPLHF
TRBV4-2	TRBD2	few	TRBJ2-1	TGTGCCAGCAGCCAGGGGCTAGCGGGGGGCCAGGGGGATTCCTACAATGAGCAGTTCTTC	CASSQGLAGGQGDSYNEQFF
TRBV7-9	NA	many	TRBJ2-7	TGTGCCAGCAGCTCTCCCGAAGACTACGAGCAGTACTTC	CASSSPEDYEQYF
TRBV6-6	TRBD2	many	TRBJ2-1	TGTGCCAGCAGTTATTACGGCGGGAGGGCCAATGAGCAGTTCTTC	CASSYYGGRANEQFF
TRBV6-2/TRBV6-3	TRBD1	many	TRBJ2-5	TGTGCCAGCAGCTCTCCGGACAGGCAAGAGACCCAGTACTTC	CASSSPDRQETQYF
TRBV4-2	NA	few	TRBJ2-7	TGTGCCAGCAGCCAAGCTACGGGGACAACCTACGAGCAGTACTTC	CASSQATGTTYEQYF
TRBV7-3	NA	many	TRBJ2-2	TGTGCCAGCAGCTTCGGCCCCGGGGAGCTGTTTTTT	CASSFGPGELFF
TRBV7-9	NA	many	TRBJ1-6	TGTGCCAGCAGCTCTAACCTCTTTTATTCACCCCTCCACTTT	CASSSNLFYSPLHF
TRBV10-3	TRBD1	many	TRBJ1-1	TGTGCCATCAGGACCACAGGGGACGCCACTGAAGCTTTCTTT	CAIRTTGDATEAFF
TRBV10-3	NA	many	TRBJ1-1	TGTGCCATCAGTGCGAATGGGGAAATCACTGAAGCTTTCTTT	CAISANGEITEAFF
TRBV7-8	TRBD1	few	TRBJ2-1	TGTGCCAGCACCCGAGATCTCAGGACAGGAACTTTTGAGCAGTTCTTC	CASTRDLRTGTFEQFF
TRBV24-1	NA	many	TRBJ2-3	TGTGCCACCAGTCTAGGATTGGGCACAGATACGCAGTATTTT	CATSLGLGTDTQYF
TRBV4-2	TRBD2	many	TRBJ2-1	TGTGCCAGCAGCCAAGTTGGCGGGGGGGCCTACAATGAGCAGTTCTTC	CASSQVGGGAYNEQFF
TRBV30	NA	many	TRBJ1-6	TGTGCCTGGAGGTTGCAGCGCGAGACACCCCTCCACTTT	CAWRLQRETPLHF
TRBV21-1	NA	many	TRBJ1-1	TGTGCCAGCAGCAAAGGGCGAAACAGGTGGAACACTGAAGCTTTCTTT	CASSKGRNRWNTEAFF
TRBV20-1	TRBD2	many	TRBJ2-3	TGCAGTGCCCCCATTTTAGCGGGAAGCACAGATACGCAGTATTTT	CSAPILAGSTDTQYF
TRBV7-9	TRBD1	many	TRBJ1-2	TGTGCCAGCAGCCAGGGGGTTGCGGGACAGTTTATCCCTGGCTACACCTTC	CASSQGVAGQFIPGYTF
TRBV20-1	TRBD2	NA	TRBJ2-3	TGCAGTGCTAGAGATCTCTCTAGCGGGGGGGTTGGAGATACGCAGTATTTT	CSARDLSSGGVGDTQYF
TRBV19	NA	many	TRBJ1-1	TGTGCCAGTAGTATCGGTAGCAGGGGCACTGAAGCTTTCTTT	CASSIGSRGTEAFF
TRBV7-8	NA	many	TRBJ1-5	TGTGCCAGCAACTTTGGGCCCCAGCATTTT	CASNFGPQHF
TRBV6-1	NA	many	TRBJ2-6	TGTGCCAGCAGTGAAAGAGGGGGGAGCTCTGGGGCCAACGTCCTGACTTTC	CASSERGGSSGANVLTF
TRBV6-5	TRBD1	NA	TRBJ1-4	TGTGCCAGCAACCCGACAGGGGAGGGCCTTACTAATGAAAAACTGTTTTTT	CASNPTGEGLTNEKLFF
TRBV20-1	TRBD2	many	TRBJ2-1	TGCAGTGCTTATAGCGGGAGCAACTACAATGAGCAGTTCTTC	CSAYSGSNYNEQFF
TRBV7-3	NA	many	TRBJ2-2	TGTGCCAGCAGCTTATCTCCAGACACCGGGGAGCTGTTTTTT	CASSLSPDTGELFF
TRBV29-1	NA	few	TRBJ2-1	TGCAGCGTTTATCTATCTGAGGAGACCATGGGTGAGCAGTTCTTC	CSVYLSEETMGEQFF
TRBV11-2	NA	many	TRBJ2-7	TGTGCCAGCAGCTTAGGGATGGGGGCACACGAGCAGTACTTC	CASSLGMGAHEQYF
TRBV28	NA	many	TRBJ1-4	TGTGCCAGCAGTTTAAGGCAGGTTTTGACTAATGAAAAACTGTTTTTT	CASSLRQVLTNEKLFF
TRBV7-8	NA	many	TRBJ1-1	TGTGCCAGCAGCTTAGGAGGGGGTAGGACGTCGACTGAAGCTTTCTTT	CASSLGGGRTSTEAFF
TRBV7-2	TRBD2	many	TRBJ2-1	TGTGCCAGCAGCCGGGGGGGACTAGCGGGATCCCCAGCCTACAATGAGCAGTTCTTC	CASSRGGLAGSPAYNEQFF
TRBV6-5	NA	few	TRBJ2-1	TGTGCCAGCAGTCGCCTCCGGGACCCAGCCTACAATGAGCAGTTCTTC	CASSRLRDPAYNEQFF
TRBV19	NA	many	TRBJ2-1	TGTGCCAGTAGTATCCTACAGGGCTCCTACAATGAGCAGTTCTTC	CASSILQGSYNEQFF
TRBV15	TRBD2	many	TRBJ2-1	TGTGCCACCAGCAGAGATGCTAGCGGGATTAGCTCCTACAATGAGCAGTTCTTC	CATSRDASGISSYNEQFF
TRBV7-9	NA	many	TRBJ1-1	TGTGCCAGCAGTCAAACGGGCAGTGAAGCTTTCTTT	CASSQTGSEAFF